The clone carrying this T cell receptor beta chain was detected many times. Unique molecular identifiers featured in how the TCRbeta library was prepared. TCRdb re-called the PCR reads with MiXCR, one entry per CDR3 protein. The profile covers approximately 240,000 distinct CDR3 sequences, with 9.7% appearing a single time and around 5% taken by the ten largest. There are 11 residues in the CDR3. The sample belongs to a study of T-cell reconstitution after alpha-beta-depleted transplantation in children. The specimen was PBMCs from the stem cell graft donor, collected from the stem cell graft. This clonotype was obtained from a human donor who donated a stem cell graft to a child with SCID. This chain uses TRBV21-1 with TRBJ1-1. TRBV21-1 is annotated as a pseudogene. The CDR3 DNA is TGTGCCACCCGCCTGACGACTGAAGCTTTCTTT. Protein product: CATRLTTEAFF.